Following are 25 T cell receptor beta chains from one sample sequenced in a study of cytomegalovirus exposure and HLA in healthy donors. Primers for the PCR totalled 60 Vbeta and 13 Jbeta. Profiled with immunoSEQ multiplex PCR; TCRdb holds only in-frame clones, not every one. The data show about 190,000 clones, around 81% seen once. The sequenced sample was PBMCs. Source of these receptors: a man between 18 and 29 years old in good health and CMV-seronegative.

The CDR3 DNA follows: TGTGCCAGCAGTTCCGGGACTAGCGGGGGGGCCCACGAGACCCAGTACTTC. Translated, it gives CASSSGTSGGAHETQYF. The rearrangement uses TRBV5-4 and TRBJ2-5; the match to TRBD2 covers 16 bases. The V segment lost 5 bases and the J segment 5 bases; nucleotides outside the gene matches: 9. The CDR3 length is 17 residues. Germline loops: CDR1 SGHNT, CDR2 YYREEE (reference sequence).

The chain links TRBV5-1 to TRBJ2-1; TRBD1 aligns across 7 bases. This CDR3 comprises 15 residues. V gave up 7 bases and J gave up 1 base; unmatched junction bases: 8. Germline V gene lookup returns CDR1 SGHRS and CDR2 YFSETQ. The CDR3 DNA follows: TGCGCCAGCCACCCCACAGGGGAGTCCTACAATGAGCAGTTCTTC. The encoded protein is CASHPTGESYNEQFF.

The rearrangement uses TRBV7-2 and TRBJ1-5; maybe TRBD1 (6 bases). CDR1 and CDR2 from the germline V gene are SGHTA and FQGNSA. There are 14 residues in the CDR3. Trimming removed 2 bases at V and 9 bases at J, with 14 bases between. The CDR3 protein is CASSLTQGFLPQHF. The CDR3 region has the DNA TGTGCCAGCAGCTTAACCCAGGGGTTCCTGCCCCAGCATTTT. The entire variable domain, with the rest obtained from reference TRBV7-2 and TRBJ1-5, is as follows: GAGVSQSPSNKVTEKGKDVELRCDPISGHTALYWYRQSLGQGLEFLIYFQGNSAPDKSGLPSDRFSAERTGGSVSTLTIQRTQQEDSAVYLCASSLTQGFLPQHFGDGTRLSIL.

This chain joins TRBV28 and TRBJ2-3; D gene unclear. The CDR3 is made up of 19 amino acids. Trimming stripped 3 bases from V and 0 bases from J, with 22 bases between. Germline V gene data show CDR1 as MDHEN and CDR2 as SYDVKM. CDR3 nucleotide sequence: TGTGCCAGCAGTTTTCCGTTTGTGTCTAGAGGAGCTAGCACAGATACGCAGTATTTT. It specifies CASSFPFVSRGASTDTQYF.

CDR3 loop: CAWSVLATGELFF. The CDR3 nucleotides are TGTGCCTGGAGTGTACTAGCCACCGGGGAGCTGTTTTTT. The V gene is TRBV30, the J gene TRBJ2-2; a possible D gene is TRBD2 (6 bases). Trimming removed 0 bases at V and 4 bases at J, with 6 bases between. CDR1 is GTSNPN, CDR2 SVGIG, per germline (reference sequence). This CDR3 spans 13 amino acids.

This sequence joins TRBV14 and TRBJ2-3; D is possibly TRBD1 (5 bases). Per the germline V gene, CDR1 is SGHDN and CDR2 is FVKESK. The CDR3 has 16 amino acids. V lost 5 bases and J 1 base, leaving 16 bases between the germline ends. CDR3 in DNA: TGTGCCAGCAGCACAAGGTTCCAGGGCCGCACAGATACGCAGTATTTT. Its protein product is CASSTRFQGRTDTQYF.

The genes are TRBV19 and TRBJ2-3, with 7 bases that match TRBD2. Per germline, CDR1 LNHDA and CDR2 SQIVND (reference sequence). The junction had 11 bases not matched to a gene; V was cut back by 2 bases and J by 0 bases. The CDR3 has 18 residues. DNA of the CDR3: TGTGCCAGTAGTATATCTTATCTTGCTAGCGGCAGCACAGATACGCAGTATTTT. Protein sequence: CASSISYLASGSTDTQYF.

The chain employs TRBV5-4 and TRBJ2-5; tentatively, D is TRBD2 (5 bases). The DNA end lines up better with TRBJ2-7; the J call may be wrong. Germline loops: CDR1 SGHNT, CDR2 YYREEE (reference sequence). The CDR3 contains 13 residues. CDR3 in DNA: TGTGCCAGCAGCATCGCACTAGTGGGCGAGCAGTACTTC. It translates to CASSIALVGEQYF.

This rearrangement joins TRBV15 to TRBJ2-2; D possibly corresponds to TRBD1 (5 bases). Germline V gene sequence: CDR1 LNHNV, CDR2 YYDKDF (reference sequence). Trimming stripped 5 bases from V and 9 bases from J, with 19 bases between. There are 15 residues in the CDR3. For the CDR3, the DNA is TGTGCCACCAGCTCGGTGGGGCTTACCTTCAGGGAGCTGTTTTTT. This translates into CATSSVGLTFRELFF.

The V and J genes are TRBV6-1 and TRBJ2-4; TRBD1 matches 10 bases. V gave up 7 bases and J gave up 2 bases; unmatched junction bases: 5. The CDR3 spans 15 residues. CDR1 and CDR2 from the germline V gene are MNHNS and SASEGT. The CDR3, as DNA: TGTGCCAGCACCGGACAGGGGGGACCCAAAAACATTCAGTACTTC. This codes for CASTGQGGPKNIQYF.

CDR3: CASSRDRGSEAFF. The CDR3 nucleotides are TGTGCCAGCAGTAGGGACAGGGGGTCTGAAGCTTTCTTT. The chain links TRBV7-3 to TRBJ1-1; TRBD1 matches 11 bases. Germline assignment: CDR1 SGHTA and CDR2 FQGTGA. The CDR3 sequence is 13 residues long. V lost 6 bases to trimming and J lost 6 bases; unmatched junction nucleotides: 3.

The gene calls are TRBV4-3 and TRBJ2-5; D is undetermined. Germline CDR1 and CDR2: LGHNA and YSLEER. V shed 0 bases and J shed 3 bases, with 11 bases lying between them. The CDR3 totals 15 residues. The chain's CDR3 is CASSQDARSEETQYF. CDR3 in DNA: TGCGCCAGCAGCCAAGACGCGAGGTCGGAAGAGACCCAGTACTTC.

The chain employs TRBV15 and TRBJ2-7; D is unresolved. The CDR3 is made up of 14 amino acids. CDR1 is LNHNV, CDR2 YYDKDF, per germline (reference sequence). Deletions cut 0 bases from V and 1 base from J, with 7 bases between. In DNA, the CDR3 is TGTGCCACCAGCAGAGACAGCGATTCCTACGAGCAGTACTTC. Residues: CATSRDSDSYEQYF. Variable domain in full (rest from reference TRBV15 and TRBJ2-7): DAMVIQNPRYQVTQFGKPVTLSCSQTLNHNVMYWYQQKSSQAPKLLFHYYDKDFNNEADTPDNFQSRRPNTSFCFLDIRSPGLGDTAMYLCATSRDSDSYEQYFGPGTRLTVT.

The chain employs TRBV5-8 and TRBJ2-7; 11 bases align to TRBD2. Per the germline V gene, CDR1 is SGHTS and CDR2 is YDEGEE. With 0 bases clipped from V and 7 bases from J, the junction kept 12 bases outside the gene matches. This CDR3 is built from 17 residues. The CDR3 bases are TGTGCCAGCAGCTTGGTAGTCGGTAGCGGGAGGGTGAATGAGCAGTACTTC. Its protein product is CASSLVVGSGRVNEQYF.

The V and J genes are TRBV7-2 and TRBJ1-1, with a weak D call TRBD1 (6 bases). Germline lookup yields CDR1 SGHTA and CDR2 FQGNSA. The CDR3 runs 14 residues. V lost 2 bases to trimming and J lost 7 bases, with 14 bases between them. The CDR3 DNA reads TGTGCCAGCAGCTTACAGGGGACGGGGTTTGAAGCTTTCTTT. Translating it yields CASSLQGTGFEAFF.

CDR3: CASSFGARGTDTQYF. Here the CDR3 DNA reads TGTGCCAGCAGCTTTGGGGCCCGCGGCACAGATACGCAGTATTTT. The V call is TRBV11-2, the J call TRBJ2-3; D is perhaps TRBD1 (5 bases). Looked up from germline, CDR1 is SGHAT and CDR2 is FQNNGV. This CDR3 contains 15 residues. Trimming stripped 3 bases from V and 1 base from J, with 11 bases between. The full variable domain, in which reference TRBV11-2 and TRBJ2-3 provide the parts outside the CDR3, is EAGVAQSPRYKIIEKRQSVAFWCNPISGHATLYWYQQILGQGPKLLIQFQNNGVVDDSQLPKDRFSAERLKGVDSTLKIQPAKLEDSAVYLCASSFGARGTDTQYFGPGTRLTVL.

This chain uses TRBV11-2 with TRBJ1-1, with 9 bases that match TRBD1. This CDR3 spans 13 amino acids. V was pared by 10 bases and J by 5 bases, with 8 bases of the junction left unmatched. Germline V gives CDR1 SGHAT, CDR2 FQNNGV. The CDR3 reads CATGDRVNTEAFF. DNA of the CDR3: TGTGCCACCGGGGACAGGGTAAATACTGAAGCTTTCTTT.

The V gene is TRBV4-2, the J gene TRBJ2-3; tentative D call: TRBD2 (5 bases). The germline V gene has CDR1 LGHNA and CDR2 YNFKEQ. V lost 3 bases and J lost 2, with 6 bases in between. This CDR3 has 13 residues. The CDR3 nucleotides read TGTGCCAGCAGCCAGACTACCACAGATACGCAGTATTTT. This gives the protein CASSQTTTDTQYF.

This chain joins TRBV4-2 and TRBJ2-5, with 10 bases that match TRBD2. With 1 base clipped from V and 2 bases from J, the junction kept 1 base outside the gene matches. The CDR3 covers 15 residues. Germline values: CDR1 LGHNA, CDR2 YNFKEQ. CDR3 loop: CASSQGTSGQETQYF. The CDR3 DNA reads as TGTGCCAGCAGCCAAGGGACTAGCGGACAAGAGACCCAGTACTTC.

V is TRBV5-4 and J is TRBJ1-4; TRBD1 agrees at 7 bases. Losses at the gene ends were 0 bases for V and 7 bases for J; bases not matched to a gene: 6. The CDR3 has 15 amino acids. Germline lookup yields CDR1 SGHNT and CDR2 YYREEE (reference sequence). CDR3: CASSLGGNRGEKLFF. The CDR3 region has the DNA TGTGCCAGCAGCTTGGGGGGGAACAGGGGTGAAAAACTGTTTTTT. Supplemented by reference TRBV5-4 and TRBJ1-4, the full variable domain reads ETGVTQSPTHLIKTRGQQVTLRCSSQSGHNTVSWYQQALGQGPQFIFQYYREEENGRGNFPPRFSGLQFPNYSSELNVNALELDDSALYLCASSLGGNRGEKLFFGSGTQLSVL.

The J gene is TRBJ2-7, the V gene TRBV29-1, with 8 bases lining up with TRBD1. This CDR3 region has 13 residues. CDR1 is SQVTM, CDR2 ANQGSEA, per germline. V shed 6 bases, J shed 2 bases, and the junction held 6 bases outside the gene matches. The CDR3 DNA sequence: TGCAGCGTGGGGACAGGCCTAACCTACGAGCAGTACTTC. The encoded protein is CSVGTGLTYEQYF.

The V and J genes are TRBV7-9 and TRBJ1-1, with D unresolved. The CDR3 totals 14 residues. Germline V lookup: CDR1 SEHNR, CDR2 FQNEAQ (reference sequence). Trimming cost V 5 bases and J 1 base, with 11 bases left between them. As DNA, the CDR3 is TGTGCCAGCAGCAAAAGACAAGGGAACACTGAAGCTTTCTTT. This encodes CASSKRQGNTEAFF.

This chain connects TRBV28 to TRBJ2-5; 8 bases match TRBD2. Germline values: CDR1 MDHEN, CDR2 SYDVKM. After removal of 8 bases from V and 2 bases from J, the junction contained 7 bases not matched to a gene. The CDR3 sequence is 14 residues long. The CDR3 loop reads CASSAGGGQETQYF. CDR3 nucleotides: TGTGCCAGCTCGGCGGGGGGTGGACAAGAGACCCAGTACTTC.

This clone came up a few times. The chain links TRBV25-1 to TRBJ2-1, with D possibly TRBD2 on 6 matching bases. CDR1 and CDR2 from the germline V gene are MGHDK and SYGVNS. Trimming left V 4 bases short and J 5 bases short, with 18 bases between. The CDR3 extends over 16 amino acids. Written as DNA, the CDR3 is TGTGCCAGCAGTGTGGATGTACTAGCATTAGACAATGAGCAGTTCTTC. This encodes CASSVDVLALDNEQFF.

V gene TRBV6-1 combines with J gene TRBJ1-5; D uncertain. The V end was cut by 10 bases, the J end by 1 base, with 14 bases between. This CDR3 region has 14 residues. CDR1 is MNHNS and CDR2 is SASEGT in the germline V gene. CDR3 bases: TGTGCCATAAGCTCATGGGCGAGCAATCAGCCCCAGCATTTT. Translated: CAISSWASNQPQHF.